Listed below are T cell receptor beta chains from one sample, sequenced in a study of blood T cell repertoires in COVID-19. The protocol was immunoSEQ multiplex PCR, while the TCRdb copy is restricted to in-frame clones and leaves out a portion. The sample shows approximately 350,000 clones, about 87% of them seen only once. Sequenced input: peripheral blood. The source of these receptors is a woman aged 45-59 years with COVID-19, enrolled during active disease. CDR3s include the opening cysteine and the closing phenylalanine or tryptophan. Fields, in order: J gene, V gene, D gene, clone size, CDR3 DNA, CDR3 protein. D genes are given only for firm matches. The listing skips clone size in some rows; elsewhere it reads once, few, many or a size class.

TRBJ1-5,TRBV7-2,-,-,TGTGCCAGCAGCTTTAAGGGGGGGAGCAATCAGCCCCAGCATTTT,CASSFKGGSNQPQHF
TRBJ2-5,TRBV5-4,TRBD2,-,TGTGCCAGCAGCTATAGGACTAGCACAGAGACCCAGTACTTC,CASSYRTSTETQYF
TRBJ2-7,TRBV18,-,-,TGTGCCAGCTCACCAGGGAGCTCCTACGAGCAGTACTTC,CASSPGSSYEQYF
TRBJ2-1,TRBV7-8,TRBD2,-,TGTGCCAGCAGCTCATTAGCGGGAGGTTATGAGCAGTTCTTC,CASSSLAGGYEQFF
TRBJ2-1,TRBV5-4,TRBD1,-,TGTGCCAGCAGCCCGATGTGGGACAGGGGGCACGATGAGCAGTTCTTC,CASSPMWDRGHDEQFF
TRBJ2-5,TRBV9,-,-,TGTGCCAGCAGCGTATTGGAGGGAGGGGGAGAGACCCAGTACTTC,CASSVLEGGGETQYF
TRBJ1-4,TRBV19,TRBD1,-,TGTGCCGCTCAGGGACAGCTTAATGAAAAACTGTTTTTT,CAAQGQLNEKLFF
TRBJ2-2,TRBV5-1,-,-,TGCGCCAGCAGCTCAGGCGGGGTCACCGGGGAGCTGTTTTTT,CASSSGGVTGELFF
TRBJ1-1,TRBV5-1,TRBD1,-,TGCGCCAGCAGCCCGAGACAGGGTGGCACTGAAGCTTTCTTT,CASSPRQGGTEAFF
TRBJ1-1,TRBV10-3,-,-,TGTGCCATCAGTGGGGACATTACTACTGAAGCTTTCTTT,CAISGDITTEAFF
TRBJ1-2,TRBV21-1,-,-,TGTGCCAGCAGCAAAGAGGCCCCGGGGTGGAGCTTGAACTATGGCTACACCTTC,CASSKEAPGWSLNYGYTF
TRBJ2-1,TRBV24-1,TRBD1,few,TGTGCCACCAGTTTTTCCAGGGGGTACAATGAGCAGTTCTTC,CATSFSRGYNEQFF
TRBJ1-1,TRBV5-1,TRBD1,-,TGCGCCAGCAGCTCGAGGACAGGGGGTGGTGTTGGCACTGAAGCTTTCTTT,CASSSRTGGGVGTEAFF
TRBJ1-5,TRBV5-1,-,-,TGCGCCAGCAGCTTGGGGGCCTACAGTGTAGGTCAGCCCCAGCATTTT,CASSLGAYSVGQPQHF
TRBJ1-6,TRBV7-9,-,-,TGTGCCAGCAGCTCCCCAGGCGGCGGGAAAAATTCACCCCTCCACTTT,CASSSPGGGKNSPLHF
TRBJ1-6,TRBV18,TRBD1,-,TGTGCCAGCTCACCACTCCCACAGGGGACTTCACCCCTCCACTTT,CASSPLPQGTSPLHF
TRBJ1-2,TRBV5-1,-,-,TGCGCCAGCAGCGCAACAGGGCGCTATGGCTACACCTTC,CASSATGRYGYTF